Described below is a single TCR beta chain sequence and its context. CDR3 and TCR beta VDJ profiling relied on a genomic DNA template. MiXCR, run by TCRdb on the reads, gives a single entry per CDR3 protein. The data show under 200,000 distinct CDR3 sequences, with about 48% seen just once and 30% to 40% held by the top ten. This entry comes from a study of CD8+CD57+ T cells in acquired aplastic anemia. Looking at the study overall: Yields of DNA that came from sorted CD4+ and CD8+ cells averaged approximately 3.2 ug.

In patients chosen for sequencing, flow cytometry had shown CD8+CD57+ cell expansion. Severe acquired aplastic anemia was the diagnosis recorded for all patients. Receipt of therapy had not occurred in any patient by the time of blood sampling. There are 15 residues in the CDR3. V was cut by 8 bases and J by 2 bases, with 15 bases left in between. Germline assignment: CDR1 SNHLY and CDR2 FYNNEI. The specimen sequenced was sorted CD4+, CD8+, or CD8+CD57+ T cells (not recorded which) from PBMCs. The TCR originated in a human donor with aplastic anemia. This chain joins TRBV2 and TRBJ1-4; unclear D gene. As DNA, the CDR3 is TGTGCCAGCTCACCACGAGACTCGACTAATGAAAAACTGTTTTTT. Amino acid sequence: CASSPRDSTNEKLFF.